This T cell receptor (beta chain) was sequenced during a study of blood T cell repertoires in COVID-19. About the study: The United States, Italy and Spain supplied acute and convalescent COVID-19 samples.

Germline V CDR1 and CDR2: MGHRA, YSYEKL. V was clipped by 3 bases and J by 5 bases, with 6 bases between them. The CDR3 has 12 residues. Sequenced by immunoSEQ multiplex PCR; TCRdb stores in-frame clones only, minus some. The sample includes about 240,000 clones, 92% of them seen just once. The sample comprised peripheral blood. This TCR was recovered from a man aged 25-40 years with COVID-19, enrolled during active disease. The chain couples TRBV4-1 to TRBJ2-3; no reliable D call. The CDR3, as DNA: TGCGCCAGCAGCCACCCTCTAGATACGCAGTATTTT. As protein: CASSHPLDTQYF.